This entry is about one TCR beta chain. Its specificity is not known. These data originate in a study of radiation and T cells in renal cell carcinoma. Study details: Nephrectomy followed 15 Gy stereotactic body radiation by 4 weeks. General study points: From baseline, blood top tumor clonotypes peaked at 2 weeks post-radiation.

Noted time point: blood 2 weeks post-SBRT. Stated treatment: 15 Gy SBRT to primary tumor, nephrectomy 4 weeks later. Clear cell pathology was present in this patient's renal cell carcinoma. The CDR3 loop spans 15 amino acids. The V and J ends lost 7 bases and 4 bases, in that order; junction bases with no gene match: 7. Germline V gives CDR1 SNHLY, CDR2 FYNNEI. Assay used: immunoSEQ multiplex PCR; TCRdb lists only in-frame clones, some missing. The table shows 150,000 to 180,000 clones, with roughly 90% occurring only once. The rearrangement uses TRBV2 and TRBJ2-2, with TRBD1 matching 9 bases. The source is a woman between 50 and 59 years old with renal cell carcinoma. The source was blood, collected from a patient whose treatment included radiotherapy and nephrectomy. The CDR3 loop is CASNMDRGRTGELFF. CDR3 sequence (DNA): TGTGCCAGCAACATGGACAGGGGACGCACCGGGGAGCTGTTTTTT.